The clone carrying this TCR beta chain was seen ten or more times. The antigen is unknown. This record comes from a study of Graves' ophthalmopathy and Graves' hyperthyroidism. Study-wide points: Ophthalmopathy versus stable hyperthyroidism: 13-signature model gave under 90% sensitivity, 81.08% specificity.

The CDR3 runs 13 residues. From germline, CDR1 is DFQATT and CDR2 SNEGSKA (reference sequence). V trimming: 5 bases; J trimming: 3 bases; junction bases outside the gene matches: 4. RNA transcripts were the source from which TCR beta CDR3 regions were amplified. HTBI-primed first-round RT-PCR preceded second-round multiplex PCR. TCRdb reprocessed the multiplex PCR reads via MiXCR and lists one record per CDR3 protein. The sample comprises a few hundred thousand distinct CDR3 sequences, under 45% of which are singletons, and 3.5% to 4.5% rests with the top ten. The receptor comes from an adult man with Graves' hyperthyroidism. The V call is TRBV20-1, the J call TRBJ2-5, with 9 bases that match TRBD1. The sequenced sample was peripheral blood or thyroid tissue (not recorded which). The CDR3, as DNA: TGCAGTGCTGACAGGGGGATGGAAGAGACCCAGTACTTC. Residues: CSADRGMEETQYF.